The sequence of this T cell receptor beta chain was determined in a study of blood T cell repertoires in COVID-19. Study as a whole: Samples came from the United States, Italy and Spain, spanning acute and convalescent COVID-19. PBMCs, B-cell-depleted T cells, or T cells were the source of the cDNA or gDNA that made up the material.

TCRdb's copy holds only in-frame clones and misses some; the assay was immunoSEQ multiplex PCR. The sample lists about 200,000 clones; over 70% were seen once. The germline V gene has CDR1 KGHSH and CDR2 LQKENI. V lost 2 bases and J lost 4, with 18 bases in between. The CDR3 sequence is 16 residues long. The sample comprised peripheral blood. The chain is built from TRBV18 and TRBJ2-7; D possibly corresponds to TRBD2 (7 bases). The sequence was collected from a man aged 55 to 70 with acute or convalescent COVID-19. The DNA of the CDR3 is TGTGCCAGCTCACCAGTGGGAGGGGGTACGGGATACGAGCAGTACTTC. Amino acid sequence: CASSPVGGGTGYEQYF.